This TCR beta chain comes out of a study of response to subunit inactivated influenza vaccine. Study-wide points: Every seasonal influenza vaccination brings in few new T cells, the authors suggested.

Trimming took 6 bases from V and 0 from J, leaving 10 bases between them. The germline V gene has CDR1 SGHRS and CDR2 YFSETQ. The CDR3 is 15 amino acids. This clonotype was detected once. Its antigen is unknown. Each CDR3 protein gets one entry after TCRdb re-called the RT-PCR reads with MiXCR. The sample consists of about 780,000 distinct CDR3 sequences, around 20% of them appearing once. The rearrangement uses TRBV5-1 and TRBJ2-6; D is perhaps TRBD1 or TRBD2 (5 bases each). The TCR originated in a man in his fifties who received an inactivated influenza vaccine. The sample was PBMCs from blood, taken around 5 days after vaccination. The CDR3 coding sequence is TGCGCCAGCACGTATGGGGGCTCTGGGGCCAACGTCCTGACTTTC. It translates to CASTYGGSGANVLTF. Supplemented by reference TRBV5-1 and TRBJ2-6, the full variable domain reads KAGVTQTPRYLIKTRGQQVTLSCSPISGHRSVSWYQQTPGQGLQFLFEYFSETQRNKGNFPGRFSGRQFSNSRSEMNVSTLELGDSALYLCASTYGGSGANVLTFGAGSRLTVL.